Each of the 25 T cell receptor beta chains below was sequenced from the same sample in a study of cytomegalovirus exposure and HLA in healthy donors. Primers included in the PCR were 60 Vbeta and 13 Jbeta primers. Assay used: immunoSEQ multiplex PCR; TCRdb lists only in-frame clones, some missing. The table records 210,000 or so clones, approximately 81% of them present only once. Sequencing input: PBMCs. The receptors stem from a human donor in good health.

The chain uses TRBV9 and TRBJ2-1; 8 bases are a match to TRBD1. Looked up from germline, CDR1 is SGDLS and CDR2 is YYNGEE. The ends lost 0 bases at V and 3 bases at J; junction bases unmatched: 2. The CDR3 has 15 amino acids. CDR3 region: CASSVAGQGYNEQFF. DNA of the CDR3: TGTGCCAGCAGCGTAGCCGGACAGGGCTACAATGAGCAGTTCTTC.

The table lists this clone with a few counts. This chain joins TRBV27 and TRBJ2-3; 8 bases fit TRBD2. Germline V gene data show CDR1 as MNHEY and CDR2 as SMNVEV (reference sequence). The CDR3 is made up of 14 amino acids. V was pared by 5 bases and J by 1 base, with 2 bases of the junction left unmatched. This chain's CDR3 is CASSRLARTDTQYF. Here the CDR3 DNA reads TGTGCCAGCAGTAGACTAGCGCGCACAGATACGCAGTATTTT.

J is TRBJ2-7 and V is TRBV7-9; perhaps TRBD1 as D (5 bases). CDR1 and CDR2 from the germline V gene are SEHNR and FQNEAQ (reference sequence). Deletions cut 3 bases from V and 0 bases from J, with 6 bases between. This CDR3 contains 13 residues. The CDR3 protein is CASSFDSSYEQYF. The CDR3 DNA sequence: TGTGCCAGCAGCTTCGACAGCTCCTACGAGCAGTACTTC.

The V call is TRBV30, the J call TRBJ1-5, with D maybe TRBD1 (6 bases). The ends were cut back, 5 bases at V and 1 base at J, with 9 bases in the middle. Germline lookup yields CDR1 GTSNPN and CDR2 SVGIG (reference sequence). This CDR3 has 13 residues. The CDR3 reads CAWGGASNQPQHF. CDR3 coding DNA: TGTGCCTGGGGGGGGGCGAGCAATCAGCCCCAGCATTTT.

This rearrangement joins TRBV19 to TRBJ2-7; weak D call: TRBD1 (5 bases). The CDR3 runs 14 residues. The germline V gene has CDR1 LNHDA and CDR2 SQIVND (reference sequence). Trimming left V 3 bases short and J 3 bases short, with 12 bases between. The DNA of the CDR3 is TGTGCCAGTAGTATCGGTGGGGCTCACTACGAGCAGTACTTC. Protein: CASSIGGAHYEQYF. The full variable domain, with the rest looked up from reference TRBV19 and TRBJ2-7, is DGGITQSPKYLFRKEGQNVTLSCEQNLNHDAMYWYRQDPGQGLRLIYYSQIVNDFQKGDIAEGYSVSREKKESFPLTVTSAQKNPTAFYLCASSIGGAHYEQYFGPGTRLTVT.

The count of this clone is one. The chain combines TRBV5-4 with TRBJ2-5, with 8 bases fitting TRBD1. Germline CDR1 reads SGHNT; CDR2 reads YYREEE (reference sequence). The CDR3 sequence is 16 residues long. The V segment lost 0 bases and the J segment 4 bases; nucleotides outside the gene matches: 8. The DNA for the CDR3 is TGTGCCAGCAGCTTGGGTGGACAGGGCCAGGGAGAGACCCAGTACTTC. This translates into CASSLGGQGQGETQYF.

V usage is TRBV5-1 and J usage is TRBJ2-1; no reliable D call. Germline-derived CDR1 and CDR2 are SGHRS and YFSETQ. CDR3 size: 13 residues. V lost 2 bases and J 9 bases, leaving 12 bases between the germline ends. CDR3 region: CASSFSGPGEQFF. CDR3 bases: TGCGCCAGCAGCTTTTCAGGCCCAGGTGAGCAGTTCTTC.

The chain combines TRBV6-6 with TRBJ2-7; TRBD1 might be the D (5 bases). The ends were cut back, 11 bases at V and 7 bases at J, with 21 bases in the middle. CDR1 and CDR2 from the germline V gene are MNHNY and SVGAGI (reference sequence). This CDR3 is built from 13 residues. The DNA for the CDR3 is TGTGCCTCCTCGGTCCAGGGTGGAAGGGAGCAGTACTTC. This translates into CASSVQGGREQYF.

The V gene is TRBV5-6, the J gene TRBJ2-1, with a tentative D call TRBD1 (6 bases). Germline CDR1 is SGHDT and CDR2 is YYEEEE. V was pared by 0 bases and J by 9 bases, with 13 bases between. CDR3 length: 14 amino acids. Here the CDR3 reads CASSLVPGDGEQFF. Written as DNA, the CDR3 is TGTGCCAGCAGCTTGGTGCCAGGGGACGGTGAGCAGTTCTTC.

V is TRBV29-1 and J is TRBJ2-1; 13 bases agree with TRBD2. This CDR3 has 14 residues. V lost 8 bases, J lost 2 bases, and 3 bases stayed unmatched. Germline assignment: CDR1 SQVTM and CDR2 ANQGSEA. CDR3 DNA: TGCAGCACGGGACTAGCGGGACCCTACAATGAGCAGTTCTTC. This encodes CSTGLAGPYNEQFF.

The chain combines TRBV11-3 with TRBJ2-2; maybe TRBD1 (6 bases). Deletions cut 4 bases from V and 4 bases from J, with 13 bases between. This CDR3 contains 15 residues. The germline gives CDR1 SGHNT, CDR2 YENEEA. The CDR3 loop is CASSSRDIGTGELFF. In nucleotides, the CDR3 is TGTGCCAGCAGCTCCCGGGACATCGGCACCGGGGAGCTGTTTTTT.

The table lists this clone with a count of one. The CDR3 DNA follows: TGTGCCAGAAGCAGAACGACAGGGGGCTACGAGCAGTACTTC. Translated, it gives CARSRTTGGYEQYF. The chain uses TRBV5-3 and TRBJ2-7; 9 bases agree with TRBD1. TRBV5-3 is recorded as an ORF, its role being uncertain. CDR3 length equals 14 residues. The trim removed 4 bases at V and 3 bases at J, leaving 5 bases unmatched.

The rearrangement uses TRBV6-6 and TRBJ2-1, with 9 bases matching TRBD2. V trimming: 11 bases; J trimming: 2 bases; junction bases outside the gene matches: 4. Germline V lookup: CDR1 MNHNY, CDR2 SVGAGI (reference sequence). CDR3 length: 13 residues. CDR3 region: CAGSGRTYNEQFF. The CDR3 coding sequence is TGTGCCGGAAGCGGGAGGACCTACAATGAGCAGTTCTTC.

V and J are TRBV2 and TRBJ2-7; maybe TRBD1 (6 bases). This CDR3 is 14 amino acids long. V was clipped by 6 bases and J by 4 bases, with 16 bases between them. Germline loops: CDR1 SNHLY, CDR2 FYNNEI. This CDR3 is CASRAGTPPYEQYF. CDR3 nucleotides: TGTGCCAGCAGAGCCGGGACACCTCCTTACGAGCAGTACTTC.

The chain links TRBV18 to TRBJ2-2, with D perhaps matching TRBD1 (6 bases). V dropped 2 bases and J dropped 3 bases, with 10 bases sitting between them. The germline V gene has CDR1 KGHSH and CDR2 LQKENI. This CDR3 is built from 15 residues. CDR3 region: CASSPTGQHTGELFF. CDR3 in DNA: TGTGCCAGCTCACCAACAGGGCAGCACACCGGGGAGCTGTTTTTT. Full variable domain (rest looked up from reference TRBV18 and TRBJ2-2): NAGVMQNPRHLVRRRGQEARLRCSPMKGHSHVYWYRQLPEEGLKFMVYLQKENIIDESGMPKERFSAEFPKEGPSILRIQQVVRGDSAAYFCASSPTGQHTGELFFGEGSRLTVL.

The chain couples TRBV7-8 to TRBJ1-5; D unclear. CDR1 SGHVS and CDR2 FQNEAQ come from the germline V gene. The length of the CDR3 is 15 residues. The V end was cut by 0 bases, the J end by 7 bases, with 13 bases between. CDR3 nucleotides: TGTGCCAGCAGCTTAGCACGGTGGCCCGGGCAGCCCCAGCATTTT. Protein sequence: CASSLARWPGQPQHF.

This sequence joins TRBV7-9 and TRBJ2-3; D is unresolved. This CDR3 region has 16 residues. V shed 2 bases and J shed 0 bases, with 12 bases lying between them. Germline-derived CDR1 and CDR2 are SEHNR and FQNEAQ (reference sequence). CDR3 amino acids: CASSLYADPSTDTQYF. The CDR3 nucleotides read TGTGCCAGCAGCTTATACGCGGATCCAAGCACAGATACGCAGTATTTT.

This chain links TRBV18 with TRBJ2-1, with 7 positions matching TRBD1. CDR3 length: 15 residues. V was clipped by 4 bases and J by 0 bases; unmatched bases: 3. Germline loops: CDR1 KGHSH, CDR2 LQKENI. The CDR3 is CASSQGQTSYNEQFF. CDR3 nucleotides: TGTGCCAGCTCACAGGGACAGACCTCCTACAATGAGCAGTTCTTC.

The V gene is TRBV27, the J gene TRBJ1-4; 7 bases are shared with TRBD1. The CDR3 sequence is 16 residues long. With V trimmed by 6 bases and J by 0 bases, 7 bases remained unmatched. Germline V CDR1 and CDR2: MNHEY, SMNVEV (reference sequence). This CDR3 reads CASSWDSLATNEKLFF. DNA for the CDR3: TGTGCCAGCAGCTGGGACAGCCTAGCAACTAATGAAAAACTGTTTTTT.

Here the CDR3 reads CASSEFPSGSDGIEQFF. In DNA, the CDR3 is TGTGCCAGCAGTGAATTCCCTAGCGGGAGCGATGGTATTGAGCAGTTCTTC. The gene calls are TRBV6-1 and TRBJ2-1; 10 nucleotides agree with TRBD2. Germline trimming cut 2 bases from V and 9 bases from J; bases unmatched to any gene: 13. In germline, CDR1 is MNHNS, CDR2 SASEGT. The CDR3 consists of 17 residues.

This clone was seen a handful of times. For the CDR3, the DNA is TGCGCCAGCAGCTTGTCCGACAGGGAACATCAGCCCCAGCATTTT. The encoded protein is CASSLSDREHQPQHF. The gene calls are TRBV5-1 and TRBJ1-5, with TRBD1 matching 7 bases. After removal of 1 base from V and 5 bases from J, the junction contained 6 bases not matched to a gene. The CDR3 covers 15 residues. Germline CDR1 and CDR2: SGHRS and YFSETQ.

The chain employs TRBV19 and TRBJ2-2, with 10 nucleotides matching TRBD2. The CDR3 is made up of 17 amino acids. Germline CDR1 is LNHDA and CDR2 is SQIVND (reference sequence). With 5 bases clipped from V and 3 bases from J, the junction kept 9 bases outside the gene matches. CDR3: CASSHPGLAIDTGELFF. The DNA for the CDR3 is TGTGCCAGTAGTCACCCGGGACTAGCGATCGACACCGGGGAGCTGTTTTTT.

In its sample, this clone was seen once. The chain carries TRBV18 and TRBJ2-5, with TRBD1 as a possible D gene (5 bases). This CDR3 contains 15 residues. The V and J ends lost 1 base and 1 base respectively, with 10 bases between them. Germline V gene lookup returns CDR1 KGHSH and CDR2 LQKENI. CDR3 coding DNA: TGTGCCAGCTCACCACAAGACAGCATCCAAGAGACCCAGTACTTC. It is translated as CASSPQDSIQETQYF.

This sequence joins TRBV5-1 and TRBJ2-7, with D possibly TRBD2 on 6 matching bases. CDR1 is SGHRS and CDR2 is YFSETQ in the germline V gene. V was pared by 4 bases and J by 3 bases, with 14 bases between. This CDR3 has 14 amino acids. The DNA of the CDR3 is TGCGCCAGCAGCCTGACGGGACTTATCTACGAGCAGTACTTC. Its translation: CASSLTGLIYEQYF.

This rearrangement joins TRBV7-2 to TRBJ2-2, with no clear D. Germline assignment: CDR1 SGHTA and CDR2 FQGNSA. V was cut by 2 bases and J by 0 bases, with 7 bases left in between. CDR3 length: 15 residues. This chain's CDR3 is CASSLQRSNTGELFF. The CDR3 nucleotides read TGTGCCAGCAGCTTACAGCGTTCGAACACCGGGGAGCTGTTTTTT. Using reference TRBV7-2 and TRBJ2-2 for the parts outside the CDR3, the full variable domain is GAGVSQSPSNKVTEKGKDVELRCDPISGHTALYWYRQSLGQGLEFLIYFQGNSAPDKSGLPSDRFSAERTGGSVSTLTIQRTQQEDSAVYLCASSLQRSNTGELFFGEGSRLTVL.